The rows below give T cell receptor beta chains drawn from one sample of a study of blood T cells in healthy people across ages. TCRdb reanalysed the 5' RACE reads using MiXCR and keeps one entry per CDR3 protein. The sample has around 1,900,000 distinct CDR3 sequences; about two fifths are singletons. Input material: blood. Receptor source: a human donor in good health. CDR3s leave out the opening cysteine and the closing phenylalanine or tryptophan. Size is stated for part of the rows, as once, few or many counts, or as a class when the clone is expanded.

size,V,J,CDR3
-,TRBV5-1,TRBJ1-2,ASSLEGALANYGYT
-,TRBV20-1,TRBJ1-2,SASLDRVLGYGYT
-,TRBV20-1,TRBJ1-5,SARVEGDQPQH
-,TRBV7-3,TRBJ2-1,ASSSGTSGGVGQF
-,TRBV3-1,TRBJ2-5,ASSQGRTVGQETQY
-,TRBV29-1,TRBJ2-4,SAVENIRY
few,TRBV10-3,TRBJ2-1,AASLAGHNNEQF
-,TRBV7-9,TRBJ1-2,ASSGTIEPYGYT
-,TRBV6-6,TRBJ2-1,ASTLASGEYNEQF
-,TRBV6-1,TRBJ1-2,ASKTTAGGYT
-,TRBV5-1,TRBJ2-7,ASSPQGEKEIQY
-,TRBV20-1,TRBJ2-3,SATPGERTDTQY
-,TRBV3-1,TRBJ1-2,ASSQETAGGDYT
few,TRBV6-2/TRBV6-3,TRBJ2-7,ASSYPLDRAHEQY
-,TRBV6-6,TRBJ2-6,ASSSEGAGANVRT
-,TRBV6-1,TRBJ2-3,ASSELAGSTDTLY
many,TRBV9,TRBJ1-1,ASSVGGGMNTEAF
few,TRBV7-8,TRBJ1-6,ASSLAEDSPLH
few,TRBV5-1,TRBJ2-7,ASSFGSGGDYEQY
few,TRBV6-1,TRBJ2-7,ASSEEGASSYEQY
few,TRBV20-1,TRBJ2-1,SASSVGEGHTYNEQF
-,TRBV7-2,TRBJ2-1,ASSQGAGVMGNEQF
-,TRBV12-3/TRBV12-4,TRBJ2-3,ASSLARRNTDTQY
-,TRBV5-1,TRBJ2-5,ASSSGQYEETQY